The next 25 T cell receptor beta chains were all read from a single sample in a study of response to subunit inactivated influenza vaccine. TCRdb recomputed calls from the RT-PCR reads with MiXCR, one row per CDR3 protein. The sample has fewer than 700,000 distinct CDR3 sequences, under 15% seen once. The material sequenced was PBMCs from blood, taken 40 to 50 days after vaccination. The receptor set was obtained from a man in his fifties or sixties who received an inactivated influenza vaccine.

This clonotype has ten or more counts. The rearrangement uses TRBV29-1 and TRBJ2-5; 9 positions match TRBD2. The CDR3 has 16 amino acids. CDR1 SQVTM and CDR2 ANQGSEA come from the germline V gene. The trim removed 3 bases at V and 2 bases at J, leaving 10 bases unmatched. CDR3 protein: CSVDGLAGGPQETQYF. The CDR3 DNA sequence: TGCAGCGTTGATGGCTTGGCGGGAGGGCCTCAAGAGACCCAGTACTTC.

This clonotype was recorded many times. In DNA form, the CDR3 reads TGCAGTGCCCCGAGACAGGGCTCTCGCAATGAGCAGTTCTTC. Its protein is CSAPRQGSRNEQFF. This rearrangement joins TRBV20-1 to TRBJ2-1; TRBD1 matches at 7 bases. The germline CDR1 and CDR2 sequences are DFQATT and SNEGSKA (reference sequence). This CDR3 has 14 residues. V lost 6 bases, J lost 6 bases, and 11 bases stayed unmatched.

The chain is built from TRBV5-1 and TRBJ1-6; D is ambiguous. Trimming took 5 bases from V and 10 from J, leaving 13 bases between them. Germline assignment: CDR1 SGHRS and CDR2 YFSETQ. The CDR3 has 13 amino acids. The CDR3 region has the DNA TGCGCCAGCAGACCCCACGAGGACTCACCCCTCCACTTT. It specifies CASRPHEDSPLHF.

The chain links TRBV5-6 to TRBJ2-7, with 7 bases matching TRBD1. Germline V gene sequence: CDR1 SGHDT, CDR2 YYEEEE. V shed 0 bases, J shed 5 bases, and the junction held 11 bases outside the gene matches. The CDR3 has 16 residues. CDR3 DNA: TGTGCCAGCAGCTTGGCCGTGACGGACAGGTATCACGAGCAGTACTTC. The encoded protein is CASSLAVTDRYHEQYF.

The chain recombines TRBV10-3 with TRBJ2-5; D unclear. CDR3 length: 14 amino acids. The germline V gene encodes CDR1 ENHRY and CDR2 SYGVKD. The V and J ends lost 3 bases and 5 bases respectively, with 13 bases between them. The CDR3 DNA is TGTGCCATCAGTGATCTTGCAGGAGTTGAGACCCAGTACTTC. It translates to CAISDLAGVETQYF.

The rearrangement uses TRBV11-2 and TRBJ1-1; D is undetermined. V was shortened by 1 base and J by 3 bases, with 6 bases between the two germline ends. Germline V gene sequence: CDR1 SGHAT, CDR2 FQNNGV. CDR3 length equals 13 residues. Written as DNA, the CDR3 is TGTGCCAGCAGCTTAGTGAGGCACACTGAAGCTTTCTTT. Translating it yields CASSLVRHTEAFF. Variable domain in full (rest from reference TRBV11-2 and TRBJ1-1): EAGVAQSPRYKIIEKRQSVAFWCNPISGHATLYWYQQILGQGPKLLIQFQNNGVVDDSQLPKDRFSAERLKGVDSTLKIQPAKLEDSAVYLCASSLVRHTEAFFGQGTRLTVV.

Regarding this clonotype: This may arise from a read error, as a much more abundant clone is one base away. The rearrangement links TRBV7-6 to TRBJ2-5, with TRBD1 matching 7 bases. Per germline, CDR1 SGHVS and CDR2 FNYEAQ. After removal of 7 bases from V and 3 bases from J, the junction contained 5 bases not matched to a gene. This CDR3 comprises 13 residues. As DNA, the CDR3 is TGTGCCAGCACCTTCGGGACAGAAGAGACCCAGTACTTC. Translation gives CASTFGTEETQYF. Full variable domain (missing parts from reference TRBV7-6 and TRBJ2-5): GAGVSQSPRYKVTKRGQDVALRCDPISGHVSLYWYRQALGQGPEFLTYFNYEAQQDKSGLPNDRFSAERPEGSISTLTIQRTEQRDSAMYRCASTFGTEETQYFGPGTRLLVL.

J is TRBJ2-4 and V is TRBV6-9; D ambiguous. CDR3 length: 16 amino acids. Trimming stripped 2 bases from V and 0 bases from J, with 11 bases between. Germline V gives CDR1 MNHGY, CDR2 SVAAGI. CDR3 sequence reads: CASSYEGGVAKNIQYF. In DNA, the CDR3 is TGTGCCAGCAGTTATGAAGGCGGTGTAGCCAAAAACATTCAGTACTTC.

The chain recombines TRBV6-5 with TRBJ2-2; 10 bases fit TRBD1. With V trimmed by 4 bases and J by 8 bases, 7 bases remained unmatched. Germline-derived CDR1 and CDR2 are MNHEY and SVGAGI. The CDR3 is 15 residues long. The DNA for the CDR3 is TGTGCCAGCAGTTCCGACAGGGGGCGCAGAGGGGAGCTGTTTTTT. This encodes CASSSDRGRRGELFF.

The CDR3 DNA sequence: TGTGCCAGCACCTGGACTAGCGGGGGTGAGCAGTTCTTC. Encoded protein: CASTWTSGGEQFF. V usage is TRBV3-1 and J usage is TRBJ2-1; 13 nucleotides match TRBD2. CDR1 and CDR2 (germline): LGHDT, YNNKEL (reference sequence). The ends lost 7 bases at V and 9 bases at J; junction bases unmatched: 3. This CDR3 contains 13 residues.

CDR3 sequence (DNA): TGTGCCAGCAGCCCAGGGCCCGAGCAGTACTTC. It codes for CASSPGPEQYF. The chain employs TRBV7-9 and TRBJ2-7; possible D gene TRBD1, 5 bases. The V and J ends lost 5 bases and 6 bases respectively, with 8 bases between them. Looked up from germline, CDR1 is SEHNR and CDR2 is FQNEAQ (reference sequence). This CDR3 comprises 11 residues.

This chain uses TRBV7-9 with TRBJ2-5; D is possibly TRBD1 (5 bases). Germline V gene sequence: CDR1 SEHNR, CDR2 FQNEAQ (reference sequence). The CDR3 is made up of 15 amino acids. Between the trimmed V and J ends, which lost 5 bases and 1 base, there was a span of 14 bases. CDR3 region: CASSPPVQAQETQYF. CDR3 nucleotides: TGTGCCAGCAGCCCCCCGGTACAGGCCCAAGAGACCCAGTACTTC.

This clonotype has a handful of counts. The V and J genes are TRBV5-4 and TRBJ2-7; D not resolved. V was trimmed by 0 bases and J by 6 bases, leaving 19 bases between them. The CDR3 runs 16 residues. Germline values: CDR1 SGHNT, CDR2 YYREEE (reference sequence). As DNA, the CDR3 is TGTGCCAGCAGCTTGGCTGGGCAGTCTCGTCGGAGCGAGCAGTACTTC. Its translation is CASSLAGQSRRSEQYF.

This clonotype was found a few times. This sequence joins TRBV29-1 and TRBJ2-1, with 9 bases lining up with TRBD1. V gave up 3 bases and J gave up 10 bases; unmatched junction bases: 13. Germline CDR1 is SQVTM and CDR2 is ANQGSEA. This CDR3 region has 15 residues. The CDR3 is CSVDPGTGHHLEQFF. The CDR3 DNA sequence: TGCAGCGTTGATCCCGGGACAGGGCACCATTTGGAGCAGTTCTTC.

In its sample, this clonotype was seen many times. The rearrangement links TRBV10-3 to TRBJ2-7, with 10 bases identical to TRBD1. This CDR3 spans 15 amino acids. Germline CDR1 is ENHRY and CDR2 is SYGVKD. Losses at the gene ends were 3 bases for V and 3 bases for J; bases not matched to a gene: 5. The DNA of the CDR3 is TGTGCCATCAGTGACCCGGGACAGGGGAACTACGAGCAGTACTTC. This translates into CAISDPGQGNYEQYF.

This clonotype was seen only a few times. V usage is TRBV6-1 and J usage is TRBJ2-3, with TRBD2 matching over 8 bases. The CDR3 runs 15 residues. The ends lost 5 bases at V and 0 bases at J; junction bases unmatched: 4. Germline CDR1 and CDR2: MNHNS and SASEGT. The CDR3 region is CASSKLAESTDTQYF. The CDR3 nucleotides are TGTGCCAGCAGTAAACTAGCGGAGAGCACAGATACGCAGTATTTT.

This clonotype was seen a single time. The chain carries TRBV5-1 and TRBJ1-1, with D possibly TRBD1 on 5 matching bases. Germline CDR1 SGHRS, CDR2 YFSETQ. Trimming removed 5 bases at V and 7 bases at J, with 18 bases between. The CDR3 consists of 14 residues. The CDR3, as DNA: TGCGCCAGCAGACTCCGCACCGGGACGGTTGAAGCTTTCTTT. Translated: CASRLRTGTVEAFF.

This chain links TRBV29-1 with TRBJ2-3, with 10 nucleotides matching TRBD2. The CDR3 is 14 residues long. J gave up 5 bases and V 7 bases, and 9 bases lay outside the gene matches. Germline lookup yields CDR1 SQVTM and CDR2 ANQGSEA. The CDR3 bases are TGCAGCGCCGACCTAGCGGGAGTGGTAGATACGCAGTATTTT. Translating gives CSADLAGVVDTQYF.

This clonotype was detected ten times or more. This chain joins TRBV6-5 and TRBJ2-3, with a weak D call TRBD1 (6 bases). Germline V CDR1 and CDR2: MNHEY, SVGAGI. The V and J ends lost 4 bases and 2 bases respectively, with 10 bases between them. This CDR3 is 14 amino acids long. The CDR3 protein is CASSSWTATDTQYF. Here the CDR3 DNA reads TGTGCCAGCAGTTCCTGGACAGCCACAGATACGCAGTATTTT.

The table lists this clonotype with a few counts. V gene TRBV12-3 or TRBV12-4 combines with J gene TRBJ2-2; D uncertain. Trimming cost V 2 bases and J 0 bases, with 7 bases left between them. The CDR3 length is 15 residues. CDR3 sequence reads: CASSLRQSNTGELFF. The CDR3 DNA sequence: TGTGCCAGCAGTTTAAGGCAGTCGAACACCGGGGAGCTGTTTTTT.

The chain carries TRBV21-1 and TRBJ2-4; the listed D gene, TRBD2, was not tested against the DNA. TRBV21-1 is an annotated pseudogene. The CDR3 totals 15 residues. CDR3 sequence reads: CASSKGAGEKNIQYF. The CDR3 bases are TGTGCCAGCAGCAAAGGAGCGGGGGAGAAAAACATTCAGTACTTC.

The chain couples TRBV7-6 to TRBJ2-1; 8 nucleotides align to TRBD1. The CDR3 totals 16 residues. Germline values: CDR1 SGHVS, CDR2 FNYEAQ. V shed 2 bases and J 5 bases; nucleotides not matched to a gene: 8. CDR3 sequence (DNA): TGTGCCAGCAGCTTAACTTTCAGGACAGGGAACAATGAGCAGTTCTTC. This encodes CASSLTFRTGNNEQFF.

V is TRBV29-1 and J is TRBJ1-1; D possibly corresponds to TRBD1 (6 bases). This CDR3 contains 11 residues. The V end lost 6 bases, the J end lost 11 bases, and 16 bases lay between the germline ends. Per germline, CDR1 SQVTM and CDR2 ANQGSEA. The chain's CDR3 is CSVKGGTGAFF. CDR3 nucleotides: TGCAGCGTGAAAGGGGGGACCGGGGCTTTCTTT.

This clonotype was counted ten times or more. The chain is built from TRBV7-9 and TRBJ2-3; D not certain. V lost 1 base, J lost 4 bases, and 12 bases lay in between. The germline CDR1 and CDR2 sequences are SEHNR and FQNEAQ (reference sequence). The CDR3 is 15 amino acids. The CDR3 spells CASSLEGSTSDTQYF. The CDR3 DNA reads as TGTGCCAGCAGCTTAGAAGGATCAACCTCAGATACGCAGTATTTT.

The V gene is TRBV7-2, the J gene TRBJ2-7, with TRBD1 matching 7 bases. J was trimmed by 3 bases and V by 5 bases; bases with no gene match: 10. The V gene's germline CDR1 is SGHTA and CDR2 FQGNSA. This CDR3 is built from 15 residues. CDR3 residues: CASSPRDRPNYEQYF. The CDR3 nucleotides read TGTGCCAGCAGCCCCCGGGACAGACCCAACTACGAGCAGTACTTC.